A selection of T cell receptor beta chains follows, all from one sample in a study of cytomegalovirus exposure and HLA in healthy donors. Some clones are missing from TCRdb's copy, which holds only in-frame ones; the method was immunoSEQ multiplex PCR. The sample includes approximately 110,000 clones, around 73% of them seen just once. Specimen: PBMCs. All receptors derive from a man aged 35 to 55 in good health and CMV-seronegative. The CDR3 runs from the conserved cysteine through the conserved F or W. D genes are given only for firm matches.

TRBV7-9	TRBJ1-2	-	CASSRTPPGGYTF	TGTGCCAGCAGCAGGACTCCTCCCGGGGGCTACACCTTC
TRBV6-1	TRBJ1-4	-	CASNFRAEKLFF	TGTGCCAGCAACTTCAGGGCCGAAAAACTGTTTTTT
TRBV9	TRBJ2-7	-	CASSVEEGAGRYEQYF	TGTGCCAGCAGCGTAGAGGAGGGGGCGGGGCGCTACGAGCAGTACTTC
TRBV5-6	TRBJ1-6	-	CASSPGGSKSPLHF	TGTGCCAGCAGCCCTGGCGGGTCAAAGTCACCCCTCCACTTT
TRBV27	TRBJ1-6	-	CASSLTSAGAFNSPLHF	TGTGCCAGCAGTTTAACATCGGCAGGGGCCTTTAATTCACCCCTCCACTTT
TRBV4-3	TRBJ1-3	TRBD1	CASSRDRGQDTIYF	TGCGCCAGCAGCCGGGACAGGGGGCAAGACACCATATATTTT
TRBV5-1	TRBJ1-5	TRBD1	CASSGTGGGDQPQHF	TGCGCCAGCAGCGGGACAGGGGGCGGGGATCAGCCCCAGCATTTT
TRBV4-3	TRBJ2-7	-	CASSQVGGGEQYF	TGCGCCAGCAGCCAAGTGGGGGGAGGCGAGCAGTACTTC
TRBV6-1	TRBJ1-5	-	CASSETGLGDQPQHF	TGTGCCAGCAGTGAAACCGGGTTAGGCGATCAGCCCCAGCATTTT
TRBV18	TRBJ2-7	-	CASSPPAGGEQYF	TGTGCCAGCTCACCACCTGCCGGGGGCGAGCAGTACTTC